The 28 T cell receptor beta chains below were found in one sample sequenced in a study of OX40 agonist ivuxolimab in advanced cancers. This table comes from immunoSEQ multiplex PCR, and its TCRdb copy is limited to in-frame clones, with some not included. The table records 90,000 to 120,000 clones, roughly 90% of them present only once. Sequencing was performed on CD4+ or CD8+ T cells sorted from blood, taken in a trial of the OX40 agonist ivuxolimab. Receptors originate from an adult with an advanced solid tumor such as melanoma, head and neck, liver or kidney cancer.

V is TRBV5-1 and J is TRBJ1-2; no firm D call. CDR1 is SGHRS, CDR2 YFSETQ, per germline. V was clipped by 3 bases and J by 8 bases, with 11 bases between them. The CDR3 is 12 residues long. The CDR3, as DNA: TGCGCCAGCAGCTCTCTGGTGGACGGCTACACCTTC. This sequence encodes CASSSLVDGYTF.

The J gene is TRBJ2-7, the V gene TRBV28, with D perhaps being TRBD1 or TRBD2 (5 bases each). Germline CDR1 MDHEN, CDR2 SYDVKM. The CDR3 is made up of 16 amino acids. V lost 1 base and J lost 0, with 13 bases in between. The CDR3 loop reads CASSLSSGRVSYEQYF. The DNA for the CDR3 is TGTGCCAGCAGTTTATCCTCGGGACGTGTCTCCTACGAGCAGTACTTC.

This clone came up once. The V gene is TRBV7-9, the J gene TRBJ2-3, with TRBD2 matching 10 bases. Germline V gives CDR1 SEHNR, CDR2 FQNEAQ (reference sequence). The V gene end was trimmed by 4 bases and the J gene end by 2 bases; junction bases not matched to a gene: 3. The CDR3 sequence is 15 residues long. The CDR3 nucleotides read TGTGCCAGCAGCTCCACTAGCGGGAACACAGATACGCAGTATTTT. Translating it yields CASSSTSGNTDTQYF.

The CDR3 here is CASSLEDGELFF. CDR3 bases: TGTGCCAGCAGCTTAGAGGACGGGGAGCTGTTTTTT. The chain recombines TRBV11-2 with TRBJ2-2; D call uncertain. Germline loops: CDR1 SGHAT, CDR2 FQNNGV. The V and J ends lost 0 bases and 7 bases respectively, with 3 bases between them. This CDR3 has 12 residues.

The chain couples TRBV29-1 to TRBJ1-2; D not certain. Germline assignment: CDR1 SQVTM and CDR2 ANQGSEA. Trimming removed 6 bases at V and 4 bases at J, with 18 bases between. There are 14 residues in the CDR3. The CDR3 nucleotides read TGCAGCGTAGGATCGACGCCCTCGCCCTATGGCTACACCTTC. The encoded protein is CSVGSTPSPYGYTF.

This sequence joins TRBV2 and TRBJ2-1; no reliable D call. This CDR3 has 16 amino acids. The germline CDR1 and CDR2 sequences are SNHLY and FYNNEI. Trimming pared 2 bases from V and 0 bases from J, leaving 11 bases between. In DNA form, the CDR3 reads TGTGCCAGCAGTGAAACAATCAGGAGCTCCTACAATGAGCAGTTCTTC. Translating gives CASSETIRSSYNEQFF.

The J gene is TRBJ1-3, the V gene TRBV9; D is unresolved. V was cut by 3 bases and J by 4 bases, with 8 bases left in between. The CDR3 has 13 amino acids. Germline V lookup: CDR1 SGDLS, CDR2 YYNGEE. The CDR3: CASSELNGNTIYF. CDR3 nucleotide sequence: TGTGCCAGCAGCGAGCTCAACGGAAACACCATATATTTT.

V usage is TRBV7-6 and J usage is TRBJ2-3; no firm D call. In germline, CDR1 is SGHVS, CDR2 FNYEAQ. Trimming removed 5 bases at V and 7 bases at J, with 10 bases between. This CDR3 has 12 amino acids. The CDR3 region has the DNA TGTGCCAGCAGCACCCCCACGAATACGCAGTATTTT. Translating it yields CASSTPTNTQYF.

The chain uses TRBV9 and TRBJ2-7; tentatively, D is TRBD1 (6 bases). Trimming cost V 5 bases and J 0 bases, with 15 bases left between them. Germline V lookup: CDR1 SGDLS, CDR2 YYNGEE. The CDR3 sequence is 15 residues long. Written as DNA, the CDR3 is TGTGCCAGCAGTCACAGACAGGACAACTCCTACGAGCAGTACTTC. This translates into CASSHRQDNSYEQYF.

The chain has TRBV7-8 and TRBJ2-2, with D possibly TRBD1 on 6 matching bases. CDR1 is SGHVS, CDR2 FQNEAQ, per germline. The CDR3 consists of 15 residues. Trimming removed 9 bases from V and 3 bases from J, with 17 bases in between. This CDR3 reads CASPRGTPYTGELFF. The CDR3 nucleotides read TGTGCCAGTCCGAGGGGGACACCATACACCGGGGAGCTGTTTTTT.

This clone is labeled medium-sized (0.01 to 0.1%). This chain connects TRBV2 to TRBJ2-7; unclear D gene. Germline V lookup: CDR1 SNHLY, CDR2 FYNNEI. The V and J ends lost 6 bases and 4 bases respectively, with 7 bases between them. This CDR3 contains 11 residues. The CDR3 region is CASSVKYEQYF. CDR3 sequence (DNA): TGTGCCAGCAGCGTAAAGTACGAGCAGTACTTC.

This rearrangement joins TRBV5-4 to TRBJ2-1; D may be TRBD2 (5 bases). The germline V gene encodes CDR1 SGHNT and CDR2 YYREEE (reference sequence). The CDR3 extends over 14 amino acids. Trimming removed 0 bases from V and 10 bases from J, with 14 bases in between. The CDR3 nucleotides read TGTGCCAGCAGCTTGGGGCTAGCTGATACGGAGCAGTTCTTC. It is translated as CASSLGLADTEQFF.

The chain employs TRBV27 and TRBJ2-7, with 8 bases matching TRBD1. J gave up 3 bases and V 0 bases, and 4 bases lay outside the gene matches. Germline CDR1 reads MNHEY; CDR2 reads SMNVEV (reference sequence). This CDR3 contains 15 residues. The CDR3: CASSLSTGAYYEQYF. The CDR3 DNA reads TGTGCCAGCAGTTTATCGACAGGGGCCTACTACGAGCAGTACTTC.

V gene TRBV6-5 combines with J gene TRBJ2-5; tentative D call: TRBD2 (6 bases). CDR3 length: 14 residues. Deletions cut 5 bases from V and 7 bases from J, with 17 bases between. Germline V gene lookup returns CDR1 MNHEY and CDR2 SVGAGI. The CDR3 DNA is TGTGCCAGCAGTGCCGGGACTCCAGCTGGGACCCAGTACTTC. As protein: CASSAGTPAGTQYF.

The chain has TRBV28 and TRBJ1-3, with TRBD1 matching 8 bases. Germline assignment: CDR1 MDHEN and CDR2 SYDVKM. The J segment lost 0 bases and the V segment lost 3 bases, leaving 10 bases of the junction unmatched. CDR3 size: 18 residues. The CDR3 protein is CASSFRTLDRGSGNTIYF. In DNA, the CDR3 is TGTGCCAGCAGTTTTCGAACACTCGACAGGGGCTCTGGAAACACCATATATTTT.

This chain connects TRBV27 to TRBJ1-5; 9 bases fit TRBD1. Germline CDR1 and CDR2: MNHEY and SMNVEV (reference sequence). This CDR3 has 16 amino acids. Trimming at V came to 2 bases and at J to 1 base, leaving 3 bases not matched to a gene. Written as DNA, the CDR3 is TGTGCCAGCAGTTTAACAGGGGGCGGAAGCAATCAGCCCCAGCATTTT. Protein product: CASSLTGGGSNQPQHF.

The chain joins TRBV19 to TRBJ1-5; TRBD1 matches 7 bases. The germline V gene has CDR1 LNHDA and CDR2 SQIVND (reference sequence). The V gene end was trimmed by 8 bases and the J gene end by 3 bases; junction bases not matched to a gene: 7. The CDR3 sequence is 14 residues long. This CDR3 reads CASGSTGVNQPQHF. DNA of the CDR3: TGTGCCAGTGGTTCAACAGGGGTCAATCAGCCCCAGCATTTT.

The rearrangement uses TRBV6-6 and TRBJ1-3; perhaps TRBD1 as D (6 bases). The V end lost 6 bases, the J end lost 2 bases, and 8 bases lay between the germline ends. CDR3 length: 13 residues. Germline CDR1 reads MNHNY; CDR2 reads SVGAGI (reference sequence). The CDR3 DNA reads TGTGCCAGCAGACAGGGAACTGGAAACACCATATATTTT. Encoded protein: CASRQGTGNTIYF.

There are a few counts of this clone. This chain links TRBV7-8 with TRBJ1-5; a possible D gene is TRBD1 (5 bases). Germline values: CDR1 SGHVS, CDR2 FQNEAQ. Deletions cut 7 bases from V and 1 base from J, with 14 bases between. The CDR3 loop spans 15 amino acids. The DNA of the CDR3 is TGTGCCAGCACCTGGGGGGAGAGAAGCAATCAGCCCCAGCATTTT. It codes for CASTWGERSNQPQHF.

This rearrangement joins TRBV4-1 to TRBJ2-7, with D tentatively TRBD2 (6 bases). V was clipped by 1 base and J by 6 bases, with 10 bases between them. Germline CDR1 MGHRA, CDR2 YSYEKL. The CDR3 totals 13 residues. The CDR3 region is CASSQGEGGEQYF. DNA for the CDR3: TGCGCCAGCAGCCAAGGAGAGGGAGGCGAGCAGTACTTC.

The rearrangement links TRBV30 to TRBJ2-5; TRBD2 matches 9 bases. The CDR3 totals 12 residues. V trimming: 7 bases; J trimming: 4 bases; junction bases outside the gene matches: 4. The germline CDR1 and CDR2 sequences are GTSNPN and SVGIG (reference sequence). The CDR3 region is CALAGARETQYF. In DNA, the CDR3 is TGTGCCTTAGCGGGAGCGCGAGAGACCCAGTACTTC. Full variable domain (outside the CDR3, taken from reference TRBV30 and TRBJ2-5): SQTIHQWPATLVQPVGSPLSLECTVEGTSNPNLYWYRQAAGRGLQLLFYSVGIGQISSEVPQNLSASRPQDRQFILSSKKLLLSDSGFYLCALAGARETQYFGPGTRLLVL.

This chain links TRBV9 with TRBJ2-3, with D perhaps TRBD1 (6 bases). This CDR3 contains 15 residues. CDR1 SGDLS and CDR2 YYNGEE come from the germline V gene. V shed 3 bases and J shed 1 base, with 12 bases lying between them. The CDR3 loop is CASSDQGRRTDTQYF. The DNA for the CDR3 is TGTGCCAGCAGCGATCAGGGGCGACGCACAGATACGCAGTATTTT.

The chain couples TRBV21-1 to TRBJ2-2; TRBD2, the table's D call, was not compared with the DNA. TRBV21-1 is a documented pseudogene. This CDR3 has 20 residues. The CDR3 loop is CASSKATLTSGNLLPGELFF. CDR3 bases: TGTGCCAGCAGCAAAGCTACCTTGACTAGTGGCAATCTCCTCCCCGGGGAGCTGTTTTTT.

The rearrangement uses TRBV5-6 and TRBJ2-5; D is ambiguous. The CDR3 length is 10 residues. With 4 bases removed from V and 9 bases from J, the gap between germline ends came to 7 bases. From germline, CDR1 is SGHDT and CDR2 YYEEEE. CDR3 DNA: TGTGCCAGCAGCCCGGCCTCCCAGTACTTC. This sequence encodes CASSPASQYF.

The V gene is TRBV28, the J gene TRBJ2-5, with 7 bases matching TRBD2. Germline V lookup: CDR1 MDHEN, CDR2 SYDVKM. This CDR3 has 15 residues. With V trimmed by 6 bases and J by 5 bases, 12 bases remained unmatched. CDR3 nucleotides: TGTGCCAGCAGCCTGACAGTCAACGGGAGGGAGACCCAGTACTTC. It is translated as CASSLTVNGRETQYF.

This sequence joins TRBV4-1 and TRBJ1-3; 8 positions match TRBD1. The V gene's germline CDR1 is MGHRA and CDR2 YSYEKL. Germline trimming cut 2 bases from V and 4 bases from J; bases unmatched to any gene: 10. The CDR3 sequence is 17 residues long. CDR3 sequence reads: CASSQTGSRGPGNTIYF. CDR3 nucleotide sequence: TGCGCCAGCAGCCAAACCGGTTCCAGGGGGCCAGGAAACACCATATATTTT.

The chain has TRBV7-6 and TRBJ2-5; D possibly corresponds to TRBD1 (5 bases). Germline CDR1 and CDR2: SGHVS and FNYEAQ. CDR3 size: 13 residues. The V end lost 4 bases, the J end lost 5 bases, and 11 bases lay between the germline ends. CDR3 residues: CASSSKGQETQYF. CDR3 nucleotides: TGTGCCAGCAGCTCCAAGGGGCAGGAGACCCAGTACTTC.

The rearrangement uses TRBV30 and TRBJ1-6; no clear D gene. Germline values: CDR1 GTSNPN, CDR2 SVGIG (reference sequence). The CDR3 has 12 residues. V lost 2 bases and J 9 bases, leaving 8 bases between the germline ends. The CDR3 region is CAWSPPGSPLHF. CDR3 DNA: TGTGCCTGGAGTCCCCCCGGTTCACCCCTCCACTTT.